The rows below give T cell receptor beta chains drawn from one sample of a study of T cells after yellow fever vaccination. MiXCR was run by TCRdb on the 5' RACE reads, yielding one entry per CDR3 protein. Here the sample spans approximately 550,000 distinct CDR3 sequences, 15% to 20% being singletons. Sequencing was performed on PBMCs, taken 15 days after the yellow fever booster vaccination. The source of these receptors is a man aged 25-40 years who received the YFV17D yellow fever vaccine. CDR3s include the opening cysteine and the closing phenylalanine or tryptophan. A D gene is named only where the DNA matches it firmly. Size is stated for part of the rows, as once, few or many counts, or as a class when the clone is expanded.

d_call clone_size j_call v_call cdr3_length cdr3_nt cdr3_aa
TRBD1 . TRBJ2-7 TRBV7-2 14 TGTGCCAGCAGCCCCCTGACAGGGTACTACGAGCAGTACTTC CASSPLTGYYEQYF
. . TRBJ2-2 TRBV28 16 TGTGCCAGCTGCGTCGGGCTAGCGCCGAACACCGGGGAGCTGTTTTTT CASCVGLAPNTGELFF
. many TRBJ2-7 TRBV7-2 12 TGTGCCAGCAGCTCCAATAACTACGAGCAGTACTTC CASSSNNYEQYF
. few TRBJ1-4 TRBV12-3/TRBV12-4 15 TGTGCCAGCAGTCCCAACAGGGCAACTAATGAAAAACTGTTTTTT CASSPNRATNEKLFF
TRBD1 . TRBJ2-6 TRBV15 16 TGTGCCACCAGGACTACTCAGGGGGCTGGGGCCAACGTCCTGACTTTC CATRTTQGAGANVLTF
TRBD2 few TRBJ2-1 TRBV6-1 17 TGTGCCAGCAGACCTGGGGCGGGAGGCATTAATATCGATGAGCAGTTCTTC CASRPGAGGINIDEQFF
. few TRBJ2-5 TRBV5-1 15 TGCGCCAGCAGCTTCACGGTCGCTGGCGGAGAGACCCAGTACTTC CASSFTVAGGETQYF
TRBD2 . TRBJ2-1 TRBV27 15 TGTGCCAGCAGTTCTGTAGCGGGAGGATGGAATGAGCAGTTCTTC CASSSVAGGWNEQFF
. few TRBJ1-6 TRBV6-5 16 TGTGCCAGCAGTTACTATCCTCCACGGACCCATTCACCCCTCCACTTT CASSYYPPRTHSPLHF
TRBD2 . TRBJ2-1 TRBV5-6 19 TGTGCCAGCAGCTTGATTACTACTAGCGGGCCTTCTTCCTACAATGAGCAGTTCTTC CASSLITTSGPSSYNEQFF
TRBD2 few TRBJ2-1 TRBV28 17 TGTGCCAGCAGTCCCCTGACCTCTAGCGGGGGTTACAATGAGCAGTTCTTC CASSPLTSSGGYNEQFF
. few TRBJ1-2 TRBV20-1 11 TGCAGTGCTAACGGGGAAGATGGCTACACCTTC CSANGEDGYTF
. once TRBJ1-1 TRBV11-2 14 TGTGCCAGCAGCTCCCAGGCGGTGAACACTGAAGCTTTCTTT CASSSQAVNTEAFF